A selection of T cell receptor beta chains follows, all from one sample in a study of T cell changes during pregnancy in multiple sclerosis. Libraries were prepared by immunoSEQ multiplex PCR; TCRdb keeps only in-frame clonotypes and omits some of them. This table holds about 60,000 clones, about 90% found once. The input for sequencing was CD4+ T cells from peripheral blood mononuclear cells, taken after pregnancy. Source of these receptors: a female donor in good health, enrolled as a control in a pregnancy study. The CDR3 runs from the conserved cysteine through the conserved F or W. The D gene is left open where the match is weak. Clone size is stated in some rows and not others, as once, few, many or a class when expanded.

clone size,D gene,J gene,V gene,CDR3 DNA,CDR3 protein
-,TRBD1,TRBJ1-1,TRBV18,TGTGCCAGCTCCCCAAGGACAGGGAACACTGAAGCTTTCTTT,CASSPRTGNTEAFF
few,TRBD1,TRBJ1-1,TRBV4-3,TGCGCCAGCAGCAGGGGGCTTCCGAACACTGAAGCTTTCTTT,CASSRGLPNTEAFF
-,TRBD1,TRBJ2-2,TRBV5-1,TGCGCCAGCAGCCCGGTTCCCCGGGACAGGGCCACCGGGGAGCTGTTTTTT,CASSPVPRDRATGELFF
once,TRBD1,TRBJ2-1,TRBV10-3,TGTGCCATCAGTGATGGGACAGGGTCCGGCGAGCAGTTCTTC,CAISDGTGSGEQFF
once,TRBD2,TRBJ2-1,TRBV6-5,TGTGCCAGCGGGCGGGGGGGCGATGAGCAGTTCTTC,CASGRGGDEQFF
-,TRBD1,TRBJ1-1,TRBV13,TGTGCCAGCAGCAACCGGGACAGCCATAGCGAAGCTTTCTTT,CASSNRDSHSEAFF
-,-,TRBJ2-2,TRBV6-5,TGTGCCAGCAGTTACTCAGGGGGAACCGCCGGGGAGCTGTTTTTT,CASSYSGGTAGELFF
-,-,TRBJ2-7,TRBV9,TGTGCCAGCAGCCCCCAACAGGACCATCGGTCCGAGCAGTACTTC,CASSPQQDHRSEQYF
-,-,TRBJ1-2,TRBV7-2,TGTGCCAGCAGCCCAAGCTGGGCGCAGGATGGCTACACCTTC,CASSPSWAQDGYTF
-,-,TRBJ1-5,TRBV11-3,TGTGCCAGCAGCTTAGACTGGGTGACAGGACCCCTACGGAGCAATCAGCCCCAGCATTTT,CASSLDWVTGPLRSNQPQHF
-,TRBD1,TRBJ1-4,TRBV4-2,TGTGCCAGCAGCCAAGATCTACAGGGGCGAGGTGAAAAACTGTTTTTT,CASSQDLQGRGEKLFF
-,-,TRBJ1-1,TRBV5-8,TGTGCCAGCAGCCTCCTACAGGGAATCCCCACTGAAGCTTTCTTT,CASSLLQGIPTEAFF
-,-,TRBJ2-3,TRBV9,TGTGCCAGCAGCGTAGGCGGGTCGTATTACACAGATACGCAGTATTTT,CASSVGGSYYTDTQYF
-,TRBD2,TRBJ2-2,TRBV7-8,TGTGCCAGCAGCTTAAGGCTAGCGGGGGGGCCGGGCACCGGGGAGCTGTTTTTT,CASSLRLAGGPGTGELFF
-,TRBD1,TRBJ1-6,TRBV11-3,TGTGCCAGCAGCTTCGGACAGGGCGCAAGACAAAATTCACCCCTCCACTTT,CASSFGQGARQNSPLHF
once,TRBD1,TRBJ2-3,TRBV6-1,TGTGCCAGCAGTGGCGGGACAGGGGAATCAGATACGCAGTATTTT,CASSGGTGESDTQYF
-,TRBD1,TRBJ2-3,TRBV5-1,TGCGCCAGCAGCTTGTTAGACAGGGGAACGGATACGCAGTATTTT,CASSLLDRGTDTQYF
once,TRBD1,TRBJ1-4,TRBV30,TGTGCCTGCATCAGGGGGGCTAACAATGAAAAACTGTTTTTT,CACIRGANNEKLFF
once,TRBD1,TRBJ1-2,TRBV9,TGTGCCAGCAGCGTCCTACAGGGGGGTAACTATGGCTACACCTTC,CASSVLQGGNYGYTF
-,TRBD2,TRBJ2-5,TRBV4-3,TGCGCCAGCAGCCCAGGGACTAGCGGGGGGCCACACCAAGAGACCCAGTACTTC,CASSPGTSGGPHQETQYF
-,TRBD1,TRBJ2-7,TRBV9,TGTGCCAGCAGCGTGACAGCCAGGGGGCAGTCCTACGAGCAGTACTTC,CASSVTARGQSYEQYF
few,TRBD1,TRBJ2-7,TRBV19,TGTGCCAGTAGTAGGACCTCCGGACAGGGAACGGGGGAGCAGTACTTC,CASSRTSGQGTGEQYF
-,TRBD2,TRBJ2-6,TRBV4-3,TGCGCCAGCAGCCAAGACCCTAGCGGGGGGAGCTCTGGGGCCAACGTCCTGACTTTC,CASSQDPSGGSSGANVLTF
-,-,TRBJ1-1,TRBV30,TGTGCCTGGAGTCAACACATGAACACTGAAGCTTTCTTT,CAWSQHMNTEAFF
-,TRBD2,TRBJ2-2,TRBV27,TGTGCCAGCAGTTTAAGGGGACTAGAAACCGGGGAGCTGTTTTTT,CASSLRGLETGELFF
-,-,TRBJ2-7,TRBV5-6,TGTGCCAGCAGCTCCCCGACAGTGCCCTACGAGCAGTACTTC,CASSSPTVPYEQYF
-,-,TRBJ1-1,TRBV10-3,TGTGCCATCAGTGACGGACATTCGGGGGGTGAAGCTTTCTTT,CAISDGHSGGEAFF
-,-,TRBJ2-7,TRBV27,TGTGCCAGCAGTTTTACCTCCTACTACGAGCAGTACTTC,CASSFTSYYEQYF
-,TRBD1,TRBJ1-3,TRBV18,TGTGCCAGCTCACCTTCAGGGGGCGGTGGAAACACCATATATTTT,CASSPSGGGGNTIYF
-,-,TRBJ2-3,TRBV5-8,TGTGCCAGCAGCTTGGCCTGGGGGCGGACAGATACGCAGTATTTT,CASSLAWGRTDTQYF
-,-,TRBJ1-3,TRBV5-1,TGCGCCAGCAGCCGCACACAGGGCCCCGGAAACACCATATATTTT,CASSRTQGPGNTIYF
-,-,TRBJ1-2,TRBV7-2,TGTGCCAGCAGCTGGGGGCCTACCTATGGCTACACCTTC,CASSWGPTYGYTF
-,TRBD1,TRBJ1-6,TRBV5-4,TGTGCCAGCAGCCCGGGGGTGGACAGGGGCTCACCCCTCCACTTT,CASSPGVDRGSPLHF
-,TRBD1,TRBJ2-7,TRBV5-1,TGCGCCAGCAGCTTGGGATCGACAGGGATCTACGAGCAGTACTTC,CASSLGSTGIYEQYF
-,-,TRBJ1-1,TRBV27,TGTGCCAGCAGTGCGGGATGGTTTAACACTGAAGCTTTCTTT,CASSAGWFNTEAFF
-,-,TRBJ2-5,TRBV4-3,TGCGCCAGCAGCCAAGGGAGGGACAGAGAAGAGACCCAGTACTTC,CASSQGRDREETQYF